This T cell receptor (beta chain) was captured in a study of T-cell reconstitution after alpha-beta-depleted transplantation in children. Trimming left V 4 bases short and J 0 bases short, with 7 bases between. This CDR3 contains 14 residues. Germline lookup yields CDR1 SGHRS and CDR2 YFSETQ. Preparation of the TCRbeta library involved a method that used unique molecular identifiers. Each CDR3 protein is one row after TCRdb ran MiXCR on the PCR reads. The table records about 610,000 distinct CDR3 sequences, roughly a tenth of them present only once. This material consisted of PBMCs from the stem cell graft donor, taken from the stem cell graft. V gene TRBV5-1 combines with J gene TRBJ2-2, with a possible D match to TRBD2 (5 bases). The clonotype was recovered from a human donor who donated a stem cell graft to a child with acute myeloid leukemia. The CDR3 loop is CASSVSANTGELFF. Written as DNA, the CDR3 is TGCGCCAGCAGCGTTAGCGCGAACACCGGGGAGCTGTTTTTT.